Listed below are T cell receptor beta chains from one sample, sequenced in a study of T cell clusters in autoimmune cytopenias. TCRdb derives one entry per CDR3 protein from the multiplex PCR reads, leaving out DNA. In total, the table holds several thousand distinct CDR3 sequences. Source material: peripheral blood. Source of these receptors: a human donor with an autoimmune cytopenia or autoimmune hepatitis (not recorded which). Both conserved end residues are part of each CDR3. Clone size is stated in some rows and not others, as once, few, many or a class when expanded.

j_call clone_size v_call cdr3_aa
TRBJ2-2 - TRBV20-1 CSASTSGANTGELFF
TRBJ2-7 medium-sized TRBV30 CAWSPQGYEQYF
TRBJ2-5 medium-sized TRBV6-6 CASNNPGWELGTQYF
TRBJ1-1 - TRBV7-2 CASSRQGARVRNTEAFF
TRBJ2-1 medium-sized TRBV6-1 CASSEAGDVNEQFF
TRBJ1-1 - TRBV15 CATARGVNTEAFF
TRBJ2-5 - TRBV24-1 CATRPAGSGETQYF
TRBJ1-1 - TRBV7-2 CASSQSRVNTEAFF
TRBJ1-1 - TRBV5-6 CASSWGTLNTEAFF
TRBJ1-2 - TRBV4-2 CASSSTNYGYTF
TRBJ1-2 medium-sized TRBV6-2/TRBV6-3 CASSDGTGRGEGYTF
TRBJ1-1 - TRBV18 CASSPGRTEAFF
TRBJ1-1 - TRBV5-6 CASSFSILGTEAFF
TRBJ2-3 - TRBV5-6 CASSLAGTSGGLHTDTQYF
TRBJ2-2 - TRBV15 CATSSPGQVGLTNTGELFF
TRBJ2-4 medium-sized TRBV29-1 CSASSVDIQYF
TRBJ2-3 medium-sized TRBV6-5 CASSYRSGWGAVGTDTQYF
TRBJ2-2 - TRBV20-1 CSARGQTNTGELFF
TRBJ2-6 medium-sized TRBV18 CASSPSGSGANVLTF
TRBJ1-4 - TRBV6-6 CASSLAGAADNEKLFF